Shown below are 18 T cell receptor beta chains from a single sample sequenced in a study of cytomegalovirus exposure and HLA in healthy donors (dated by TCRdb to 2016 to 2017). The library was made by the immunoSEQ multiplex PCR assay. For the multiplex PCR, a mixture combining 60 forward primers for TCR Vbeta segments and 13 reverse primers for TCR Jbeta segments was used. TCRdb limited this immuneACCESS table to in-frame rearrangements with V and J called. A share of clones is missing; checked studies link under half to unresolved V genes, and the rest is unexplained. This sample comprises more than 80,000 clones, about 80% of them detected only once. The ten top clones hold more than 3% of the sample. The sample comprised PBMCs. The receptors were gathered from a female donor in good health and CMV-seropositive.

This rearrangement joins TRBV25-1 to TRBJ1-5; D not certain. The germline gives CDR1 MGHDK, CDR2 SYGVNS. V was shortened by 3 bases and J by 2 bases, with 5 bases between the two germline ends. The length of the CDR3 is 13 residues. The CDR3: CASSDSGNQPQHF. DNA of the CDR3: TGTGCCAGCAGTGATTCAGGCAATCAGCCCCAGCATTTT.

This chain connects TRBV5-1 to TRBJ2-3; 9 bases agree with TRBD2. This CDR3 spans 15 amino acids. The J segment lost 6 bases and the V segment lost 2 bases, leaving 7 bases of the junction unmatched. Germline CDR1 and CDR2: SGHRS and YFSETQ. CDR3 DNA sequence: TGCGCCAGCAGCTTAGCGGGGGGCGCCGGCGATACGCAGTATTTT. This translates into CASSLAGGAGDTQYF.

The gene calls are TRBV19 and TRBJ2-2; 8 bases match TRBD1. With 6 bases clipped from V and 4 bases from J, the junction kept 4 bases outside the gene matches. The CDR3 spans 14 residues. Germline loops: CDR1 LNHDA, CDR2 SQIVND (reference sequence). The CDR3 nucleotides are TGTGCCAGTAGCCCCACAGGGGGCACCGGGGAGCTGTTTTTT. This translates into CASSPTGGTGELFF.

This clone came up once. This chain joins TRBV11-2 and TRBJ1-5; no clear D. CDR3 length equals 14 residues. Trimming took off 0 bases at V and 3 bases at J, with 6 bases between the two ends. Germline values: CDR1 SGHAT, CDR2 FQNNGV. The CDR3 region has the DNA TGTGCCAGCAGCTTAGACAGGAACAATCAGCCCCAGCATTTT. This codes for CASSLDRNNQPQHF.

The chain employs TRBV11-2 and TRBJ1-4, with a tentative D call TRBD1 (5 bases). This CDR3 has 15 amino acids. Germline V gene sequence: CDR1 SGHAT, CDR2 FQNNGV. V lost 1 base and J lost 8, with 14 bases in between. CDR3 protein: CASSLGGAPTEKLFF. Written as DNA, the CDR3 is TGTGCCAGCAGCTTAGGCGGGGCCCCAACGGAAAAACTGTTTTTT.

V usage is TRBV7-9 and J usage is TRBJ2-5, with TRBD2 matching over 11 bases. After removal of 5 bases from V and 5 bases from J, the junction contained 7 bases not matched to a gene. CDR1 and CDR2 (germline): SEHNR, FQNEAQ (reference sequence). The CDR3 is 15 amino acids. The DNA of the CDR3 is TGTGCCAGCAGCCCCCGACTAGCGGGGTGGGAGACCCAGTACTTC. It codes for CASSPRLAGWETQYF.

This clone was counted once. V gene TRBV25-1 combines with J gene TRBJ1-6; 9 nucleotides align to TRBD1. Trimming cost V 8 bases and J 5 bases; bases outside gene matches: 4. The CDR3 has 14 residues. The V gene's germline CDR1 is MGHDK and CDR2 SYGVNS. The CDR3 reads CASCGQGNNSPLHF. The CDR3 nucleotides read TGTGCCAGCTGCGGACAGGGGAATAATTCACCCCTCCACTTT.

The chain recombines TRBV7-9 with TRBJ1-1, with 9 bases that match TRBD1. With V trimmed by 4 bases and J by 1 base, 1 base remained unmatched. Germline V gene lookup returns CDR1 SEHNR and CDR2 FQNEAQ (reference sequence). The CDR3 totals 14 residues. CDR3 amino acids: CASSSDRGNTEAFF. The CDR3 region has the DNA TGTGCCAGCAGCTCGGACAGGGGGAACACTGAAGCTTTCTTT.

Only a few counts were recorded for this clone. V gene TRBV7-9 combines with J gene TRBJ1-3; perhaps TRBD1 as D (5 bases). CDR1 SEHNR and CDR2 FQNEAQ come from the germline V gene (reference sequence). Trimming took 5 bases from V and 0 from J, leaving 14 bases between them. The CDR3 consists of 16 residues. The CDR3 loop reads CASSTNQGRSGNTIYF. The CDR3 DNA follows: TGTGCCAGCAGCACGAATCAGGGCCGCTCTGGAAACACCATATATTTT.

This chain uses TRBV4-1 with TRBJ2-7; unclear D gene. The CDR3 extends over 14 amino acids. Germline CDR1 MGHRA, CDR2 YSYEKL. V lost 1 base, J lost 2 bases, and 9 bases lay in between. The CDR3 reads CASSQGFSTYEQYF. The CDR3 bases are TGCGCCAGCAGCCAAGGCTTCAGTACCTACGAGCAGTACTTC.

The chain carries TRBV27 and TRBJ2-1; no reliable D call. Germline V gene sequence: CDR1 MNHEY, CDR2 SMNVEV (reference sequence). There are 17 residues in the CDR3. V lost 3 bases, J lost 9 bases, and 24 bases lay in between. The CDR3 is CASSLGVTSAYMGEQFF. For the CDR3, the DNA is TGTGCCAGCAGTTTGGGCGTCACGAGTGCTTACATGGGTGAGCAGTTCTTC.

The V and J genes are TRBV7-9 and TRBJ2-7, with TRBD2 matching over 8 bases. The trim removed 5 bases at V and 0 bases at J, leaving 9 bases unmatched. The V gene's germline CDR1 is SEHNR and CDR2 FQNEAQ (reference sequence). This CDR3 comprises 16 residues. The chain's CDR3 is CASSPQAGAHSYEQYF. CDR3 bases: TGTGCCAGCAGCCCCCAAGCGGGAGCCCACTCCTACGAGCAGTACTTC.

V and J are TRBV4-2 and TRBJ2-7; 15 nucleotides match TRBD2. V trimming: 0 bases; J trimming: 0 bases; junction bases outside the gene matches: 9. CDR1 and CDR2 from the germline V gene are LGHNA and YNFKEQ. The CDR3 has 20 residues. The CDR3 reads CASSQDVTGTSGGSSYEQYF. DNA of the CDR3: TGTGCCAGCAGCCAAGATGTAACGGGGACTAGCGGGGGGAGCTCCTACGAGCAGTACTTC.

The V gene is TRBV28, the J gene TRBJ2-2; 12 positions agree with TRBD2. The V segment lost 10 bases and the J segment 7 bases; nucleotides outside the gene matches: 7. The germline gives CDR1 MDHEN, CDR2 SYDVKM. CDR3 length: 14 residues. CDR3 sequence (DNA): TGTGCCATCAAAGGACTAGCGGGAATCGGGGAGCTGTTTTTT. It specifies CAIKGLAGIGELFF.

This clone was found a few times. V is TRBV6-1 and J is TRBJ1-2; possibly TRBD1 for D (6 bases). The CDR3 totals 14 residues. Looked up from germline, CDR1 is MNHNS and CDR2 is SASEGT. V lost 8 bases and J lost 4, with 17 bases in between. CDR3 coding DNA: TGTGCCAGCCAAGGGGGAGGGGAGGCCTATGGCTACACCTTC. It is translated as CASQGGGEAYGYTF.

The chain recombines TRBV2 with TRBJ1-1, with D maybe TRBD1 (6 bases). The CDR3 runs to 14 residues. V was shortened by 5 bases and J by 8 bases, with 18 bases between the two germline ends. Looked up from germline, CDR1 is SNHLY and CDR2 is FYNNEI. The CDR3 sequence is CASSPTRQGLEAFF. CDR3 DNA sequence: TGTGCCAGCAGTCCCACCCGCCAGGGGCTCGAAGCTTTCTTT.

The chain combines TRBV5-1 with TRBJ2-1; perhaps TRBD2 as D (5 bases). The CDR3 contains 17 residues. CDR1 and CDR2 from the germline V gene are SGHRS and YFSETQ. Trimming pared 4 bases from V and 0 bases from J, leaving 17 bases between. CDR3 in DNA: TGCGCCAGCAGCATCCGTGGTAGCGAGAGCTCCTACAATGAGCAGTTCTTC. Its translation: CASSIRGSESSYNEQFF.

In its sample, this clone was seen once. The chain has TRBV2 and TRBJ2-5; D gene unclear. This CDR3 contains 10 residues. V was cut by 6 bases and J by 5 bases, with 4 bases left in between. Germline CDR1 SNHLY, CDR2 FYNNEI. CDR3 coding DNA: TGTGCCAGCAGGGGCGAGACCCAGTACTTC. It encodes CASRGETQYF. The full variable domain, rest sourced from reference TRBV2 and TRBJ2-5, is EPEVTQTPSHQVTQMGQEVILRCVPISNHLYFYWYRQILGQKVEFLVSFYNNEISEKSEIFDDQFSVERPDGSNFTLKIRSTKLEDSAMYFCASRGETQYFGPGTRLLVL.